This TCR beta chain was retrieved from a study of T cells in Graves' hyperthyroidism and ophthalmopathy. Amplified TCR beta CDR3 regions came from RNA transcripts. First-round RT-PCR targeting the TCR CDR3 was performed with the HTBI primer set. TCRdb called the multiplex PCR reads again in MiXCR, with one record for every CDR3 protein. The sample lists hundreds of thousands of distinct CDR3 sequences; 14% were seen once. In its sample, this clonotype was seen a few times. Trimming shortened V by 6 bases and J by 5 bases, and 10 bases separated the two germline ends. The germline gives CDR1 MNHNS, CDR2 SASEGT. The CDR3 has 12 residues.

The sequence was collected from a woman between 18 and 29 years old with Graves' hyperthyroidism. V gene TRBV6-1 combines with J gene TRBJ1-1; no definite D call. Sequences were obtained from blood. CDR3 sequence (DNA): TGTGCCAGCAGGGATGGGGATACTGAAGCTTTCTTT. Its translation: CASRDGDTEAFF.